The entry below gives a single T cell receptor (beta chain) sequence along with its context. What it binds is unknown. V gave up 0 bases and J gave up 0 bases, with 8 bases separating them. The CDR3 consists of 15 residues. Per the germline V gene, CDR1 is SGHNT and CDR2 is YYREEE (reference sequence). The record originates from a study of T cell responses to AZD1222 COVID-19 vaccine. Only in-frame clones appear in the TCRdb table, and some are missing; sequencing was by immunoSEQ multiplex PCR. Here the sample spans 150,000 to 200,000 clones, over 85% being singletons. General observations from the study: Donors were chiefly white British, with a greater number of females, and clonal diversity was perhaps underestimated. The study reported that nearly half of spike-specific TCRs target unmutated variant regions.

This sequence was found in an adult in good health. V is TRBV5-4 and J is TRBJ2-3; D is undetermined. The sample here was peripheral blood, taken on day 0 of AZD1222 vaccination. The CDR3 sequence is CASSLALPSTDTQYF. CDR3 bases: TGTGCCAGCAGCTTGGCACTACCAAGCACAGATACGCAGTATTTT.